The clone carrying this TCR beta chain was counted a few times. What it binds is unknown. Trimming at V came to 4 bases and at J to 6 bases, leaving 6 bases not matched to a gene. CDR1 GTSNPN and CDR2 SVGIG come from the germline V gene (reference sequence). The CDR3 covers 13 residues. Around 0.45 micrograms of biopsy DNA per sample underwent TCRB immunosequencing. Sequencing was performed with immunoSEQ multiplex PCR; in TCRdb, only in-frame clones are kept and a portion is missing. The table shows approximately 8,200 clones, with 60% to 80% occurring only once. This sample stems from a study of T cell repertoires in ileal Crohn's disease. General study points: Every patient over 26.8% clonality showed endoscopic recurrence.

The sequence came from an adult with Crohn's disease. The chain has TRBV30 and TRBJ1-5, with 7 bases matching TRBD1. The sequencing sample was made of ileal tissue. CDR3 residues: CAWTQGDRQPQHF. DNA of the CDR3: TGTGCCTGGACTCAGGGGGATCGTCAGCCCCAGCATTTT.